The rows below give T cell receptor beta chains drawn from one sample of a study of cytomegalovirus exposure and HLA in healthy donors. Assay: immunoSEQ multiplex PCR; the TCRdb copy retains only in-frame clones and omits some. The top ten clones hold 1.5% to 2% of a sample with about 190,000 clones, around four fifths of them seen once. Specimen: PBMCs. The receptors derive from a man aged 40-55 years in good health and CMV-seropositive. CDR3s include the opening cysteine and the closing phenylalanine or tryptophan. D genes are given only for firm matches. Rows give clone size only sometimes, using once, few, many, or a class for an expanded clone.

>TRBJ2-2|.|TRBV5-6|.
TGTGCCAGCACCCTTAACACCGGGGAGCTGTTTTTT
CASTLNTGELFF
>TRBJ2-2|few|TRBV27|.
TGTGCCAGCAGACTTATTAACACCGGGGAGCTGTTTTTT
CASRLINTGELFF
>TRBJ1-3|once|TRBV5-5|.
TGTGCCAGCAGCTTGACTGGTTTCTCTGGAAACACCATATATTTT
CASSLTGFSGNTIYF
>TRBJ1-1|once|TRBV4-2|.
TGTGCCAGCAGCCAGGGCATGGACACTGAAGCTTTCTTT
CASSQGMDTEAFF
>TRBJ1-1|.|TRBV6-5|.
TGTGCCAGCAGTTACGTGGGGGGAACTGAAGCTTTCTTT
CASSYVGGTEAFF
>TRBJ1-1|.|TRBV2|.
TGTGCCAGAGATCAGGGCCAGAACACTGAAGCTTTCTTT
CARDQGQNTEAFF
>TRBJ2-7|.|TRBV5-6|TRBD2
TGTGCCAGCAGCTTGATCTCTAGCGGGGCGCGGGAGCAGTACTTC
CASSLISSGAREQYF
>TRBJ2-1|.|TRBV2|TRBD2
TGTGCCAGCAGTGCCGGGACTAGCGGGGTCAATGAGCAGTTCTTC
CASSAGTSGVNEQFF
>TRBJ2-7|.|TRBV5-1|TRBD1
TGTGCCAGCAGCCCCCCGGGACAGGGGGCCAACGAGCAGTACTTC
CASSPPGQGANEQYF
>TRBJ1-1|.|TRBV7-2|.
TGTGCCAGCAGCTTACTACCAGGGTACACTGAAGCTTTCTTT
CASSLLPGYTEAFF
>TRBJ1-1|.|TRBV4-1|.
TGCGCCAGCAGCTCGGGCACTGAAGCTTTCTTT
CASSSGTEAFF
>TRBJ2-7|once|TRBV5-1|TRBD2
TGCGCCAGCAGACCCGGGACTAGCGGGAATTATCAGCAGTACTTC
CASRPGTSGNYQQYF
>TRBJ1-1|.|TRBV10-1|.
TGCGCCAGCTCCACAAACACTGAAGCTTTCTTT
CASSTNTEAFF
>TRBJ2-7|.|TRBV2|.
TGTGCCAGCACCCTCATAATCGGCGAGCAGTACTTC
CASTLIIGEQYF
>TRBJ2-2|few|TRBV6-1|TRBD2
TGTGCCAGCAGTGAAAATGGGAGGGCGGCGAACACCGGGGAGCTGTTTTTT
CASSENGRAANTGELFF
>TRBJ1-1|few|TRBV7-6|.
TGTGCCAGCAGCTTAGTCGGGGGACTCATGAACACTGAAGCTTTCTTT
CASSLVGGLMNTEAFF
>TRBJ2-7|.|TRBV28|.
TGTGCCAGCAGTTTTCCTCGCCTTCAGGGGTTTTTCTACGAGCAGTACTTC
CASSFPRLQGFFYEQYF
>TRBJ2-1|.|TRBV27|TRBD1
TGTGCCAGCAGTCCCAAACCCCGGACAGGGGCAAATGAGCAGTTCTTC
CASSPKPRTGANEQFF
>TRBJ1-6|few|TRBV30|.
TGTGCCTGGAGTGTACAGGGTAATTCACCCCTCCACTTT
CAWSVQGNSPLHF
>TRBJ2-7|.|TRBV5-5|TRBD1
TGTGCCAGCAGCTTGAACAGGGGATCTAACTACGAGCAGTACTTC
CASSLNRGSNYEQYF
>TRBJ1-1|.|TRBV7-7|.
TGTGCTAGCAGCTTAGCGGCCGGGACTGAAGCTTTCTTT
CASSLAAGTEAFF
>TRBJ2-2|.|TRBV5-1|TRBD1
TGCGCCAGCAGCTTGATCTTGACAGGGGGCCACACCGGGGAGCTGTTTTTT
CASSLILTGGHTGELFF
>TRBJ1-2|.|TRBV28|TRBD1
TGTGCCAGCAGTACACTACCTCGGACAGGGGCTGACTATGGCTACACCTTC
CASSTLPRTGADYGYTF
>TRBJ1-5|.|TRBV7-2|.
TGTGCCAGCAGCAGAGGACAGCCCAATCAGCCCCAGCATTTT
CASSRGQPNQPQHF
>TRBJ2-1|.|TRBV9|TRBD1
TGTGCCAGCAGCCCCCGTGGGGACAGCGTAATCAATGAGCAGTTCTTC
CASSPRGDSVINEQFF
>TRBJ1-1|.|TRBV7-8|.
TGTGCCAGCGGTGGGGGCCTTAAGAACACTGAAGCTTTCTTT
CASGGGLKNTEAFF
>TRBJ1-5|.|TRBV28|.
TGTGCCAGCACCTCAACGGGGTATCAGCCCCAGCATTTT
CASTSTGYQPQHF
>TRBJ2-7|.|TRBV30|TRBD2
TGTGCCGGGGACGGGGGGGGCTACGAGCAGTACTTC
CAGDGGGYEQYF
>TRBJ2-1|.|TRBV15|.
TGTGCCACCAGCTCTAGCATAGTCCACAATGAGCAGTTCTTC
CATSSSIVHNEQFF
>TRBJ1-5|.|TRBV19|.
TGTGCCGTGATGGGGACAAACAATCAGCCCCAGCATTTT
CAVMGTNNQPQHF
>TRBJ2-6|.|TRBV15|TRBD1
TGTGCCACCAGCAAGGGACAGACCTCTGGGGCCAACGTCCTGACTTTC
CATSKGQTSGANVLTF
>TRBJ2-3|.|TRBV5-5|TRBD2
TGTGCCAGCAGCCTCCCGGGGGGGTTCACAGATACGCAGTATTTT
CASSLPGGFTDTQYF
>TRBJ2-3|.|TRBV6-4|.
TGTGCCAGCAGTGGGTGGAGCACCCTAGATACGCAGTATTTT
CASSGWSTLDTQYF
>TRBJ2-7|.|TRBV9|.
TGTGCCAGCAGCGTTGGGCACCTCAGCTCCTACGAGCAGTACTTC
CASSVGHLSSYEQYF
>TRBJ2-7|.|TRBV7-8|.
TGTGCCAGCAGCTTAGGTTCAGATACCTACGAGCAGTACTTC
CASSLGSDTYEQYF
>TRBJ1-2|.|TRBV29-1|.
TGCAGCGTGCTGGAACAGGGCGATGCCTACTATGGCTACACCTTC
CSVLEQGDAYYGYTF
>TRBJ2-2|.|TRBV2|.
TGTGCCAGCATTCGGGAGAAGAACACCGGGGAGCTGTTTTTT
CASIREKNTGELFF
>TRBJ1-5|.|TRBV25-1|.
TGTGCCAGCAGTGATCTTGGGGGGAATCAGCCCCAGCATTTT
CASSDLGGNQPQHF